These 14 T cell receptor beta chains share one sample of origin, sequenced in a study of early T cells in non-severe SARS-CoV-2 infection. TCRdb reanalysed the 5' RACE reads using MiXCR and keeps one entry per CDR3 protein. The sample consists of about 130,000 distinct CDR3 sequences, 14% to 15% of them appearing once. Sequenced: whole blood. Source of these receptors: an adult who was a healthcare worker with PCR-confirmed SARS-CoV-2 infection or an uninfected control (not recorded which).

This clonotype has just a few counts. This chain uses TRBV30 with TRBJ1-1; tentatively, D is TRBD1 (5 bases). CDR1 and CDR2 from the germline V gene are GTSNPN and SVGIG (reference sequence). This CDR3 has 12 amino acids. Trimming pared 0 bases from V and 8 bases from J, leaving 10 bases between. As DNA, the CDR3 is TGTGCCTGGAGTGTGGGGGGGGAGGAAGCTTTCTTT. Amino acids: CAWSVGGEEAFF.

The rearrangement uses TRBV24-1 and TRBJ2-2; no definite D call. V was cut by 6 bases and J by 4 bases, with 8 bases left in between. CDR3 length: 13 residues. CDR1 is KGHDR, CDR2 SFDVKD, per germline. CDR3 DNA sequence: TGTGCCACCAGTCTCTCTGGCACCGGGGAGCTGTTTTTT. This translates into CATSLSGTGELFF.

This clonotype was seen only a few times. The chain employs TRBV7-6 and TRBJ2-4, with 9 positions matching TRBD1. V shed 4 bases, J shed 10 bases, and the junction held 8 bases outside the gene matches. CDR1 and CDR2 from the germline V gene are SGHVS and FNYEAQ. This CDR3 is built from 14 residues. This CDR3 reads CASSSGTGPSIQYF. The CDR3 coding sequence is TGTGCCAGCAGCTCCGGGACAGGGCCTTCTATTCAGTACTTC.

This clonotype was recorded at least ten times. This chain joins TRBV5-4 and TRBJ2-1; 14 nucleotides line up with TRBD2. This CDR3 is built from 17 residues. The ends lost 4 bases at V and 0 bases at J; junction bases unmatched: 3. Germline V CDR1 and CDR2: SGHNT, YYREEE (reference sequence). The CDR3 sequence: CASSPGLAGGSYNEQFF. The DNA of the CDR3 is TGTGCCAGCAGCCCCGGACTAGCGGGGGGCTCCTACAATGAGCAGTTCTTC.

The rearrangement links TRBV4-1 to TRBJ1-2; TRBD1 matches 7 bases. V was clipped by 7 bases and J by 1 base; unmatched bases: 21. The CDR3 spans 19 residues. CDR1 is MGHRA and CDR2 is YSYEKL in the germline V gene. Here the CDR3 reads CASTHRQGTLAYINYGYTF. The CDR3 bases are TGCGCCAGCACTCACCGACAGGGAACTTTAGCTTATATTAACTATGGCTACACCTTC.

In this sample, this clonotype turned up a few times. The gene calls are TRBV25-1 and TRBJ2-5; the D call may be TRBD1 or TRBD2 (5 bases each). Between the trimmed V and J ends, which lost 5 bases and 1 base, there was a span of 11 bases. CDR1 is MGHDK and CDR2 is SYGVNS in the germline V gene. The CDR3 contains 14 residues. The CDR3 nucleotides read TGTGCCAGCAGTCTGTTGAGGGGCCAAGAGACCCAGTACTTC. As protein: CASSLLRGQETQYF.

The chain links TRBV4-1 to TRBJ2-1; 7 bases fit TRBD1. The J segment lost 8 bases and the V segment lost 4 bases, leaving 11 bases of the junction unmatched. CDR1 and CDR2 (germline): MGHRA, YSYEKL. The CDR3 consists of 15 residues. CDR3 residues: CASSLGQMTLDEQFF. The DNA for the CDR3 is TGCGCCAGCAGCCTGGGACAGATGACCCTCGATGAGCAGTTCTTC.

This chain uses TRBV7-9 with TRBJ2-5; 10 bases are shared with TRBD2. CDR1 and CDR2 (germline): SEHNR, FQNEAQ (reference sequence). The CDR3 sequence is 16 residues long. J gave up 3 bases and V 3 bases, and 7 bases lay outside the gene matches. CDR3 sequence: CASSFGSGGPEETQYF. CDR3 bases: TGTGCCAGCAGCTTTGGTAGCGGGGGGCCGGAAGAGACCCAGTACTTC.

This clonotype showed up many times. V and J are TRBV27 and TRBJ2-5, with D possibly matching TRBD2 (5 bases). Between the trimmed V and J ends, which lost 3 bases and 0 bases, there was a span of 8 bases. There are 14 residues in the CDR3. The germline V gene encodes CDR1 MNHEY and CDR2 SMNVEV (reference sequence). CDR3 sequence: CASSFRRYQETQYF. As DNA, the CDR3 is TGTGCCAGCAGTTTTCGGAGGTACCAAGAGACCCAGTACTTC.

This clonotype turned up a few times. The V and J genes are TRBV5-1 and TRBJ2-3, with 7 bases aligning to TRBD1. V shed 4 bases and J 1 base; nucleotides not matched to a gene: 3. This CDR3 spans 14 amino acids. The germline CDR1 and CDR2 sequences are SGHRS and YFSETQ. CDR3 region: CASSSTGGTDTQYF. In DNA, the CDR3 is TGCGCCAGCAGCAGTACAGGGGGCACAGATACGCAGTATTTT.

This clonotype has ten or more counts. V gene TRBV11-2 combines with J gene TRBJ2-2, with no clear D. Trimming pared 3 bases from V and 2 bases from J, leaving 7 bases between. CDR1 SGHAT and CDR2 FQNNGV come from the germline V gene. The CDR3 runs 14 residues. CDR3 sequence (DNA): TGTGCCAGCAGCTTGTTATCCAACACCGGGGAGCTGTTTTTT. This encodes CASSLLSNTGELFF.

This clonotype appeared a few times. The chain couples TRBV7-8 to TRBJ1-2; maybe TRBD1 (5 bases). Trimming shortened V by 5 bases and J by 8 bases, and 15 bases separated the two germline ends. Germline values: CDR1 SGHVS, CDR2 FQNEAQ. The CDR3 is 13 amino acids. The CDR3 region has the DNA TGTGCCAGCAGCACTGGAGGAGGGGCCGGCTACACCTTC. Its translation is CASSTGGGAGYTF. The whole variable domain, remainder taken from reference TRBV7-8 and TRBJ1-2, is GAGVSQSPRYKVAKRGQDVALRCDPISGHVSLFWYQQALGQGPEFLTYFQNEAQLDKSGLPSDRFFAERPEGSVSTLKIQRTQQEDSAVYLCASSTGGGAGYTFGSGTRLTVV.

Only a few counts were recorded for this clonotype. The gene calls are TRBV5-1 and TRBJ1-6; 7 bases map to TRBD1. V shed 1 base, J shed 7 bases, and the junction held 11 bases outside the gene matches. Germline assignment: CDR1 SGHRS and CDR2 YFSETQ. There are 17 residues in the CDR3. For the CDR3, the DNA is TGCGCCAGCAGCTTGTGGATCGCAGGGGGATGGAATTCACCCCTCCACTTT. This gives the protein CASSLWIAGGWNSPLHF. The full variable domain, in which reference TRBV5-1 and TRBJ1-6 provide the parts outside the CDR3, is KAGVTQTPRYLIKTRGQQVTLSCSPISGHRSVSWYQQTPGQGLQFLFEYFSETQRNKGNFPGRFSGRQFSNSRSEMNVSTLELGDSALYLCASSLWIAGGWNSPLHFGNGTRLTVT.

This clonotype was detected a few times. The J gene is TRBJ2-3, the V gene TRBV4-2; 9 bases map to TRBD1. Germline V gene sequence: CDR1 LGHNA, CDR2 YNFKEQ. V lost 4 bases, J lost 7 bases, and 9 bases stayed unmatched. This CDR3 is built from 15 residues. The CDR3 DNA reads as TGTGCCAGCAGCCCCGACAGGGGGATGACGAATACGCAGTATTTT. It specifies CASSPDRGMTNTQYF.